This T cell receptor (beta chain) was sequenced in a study of blood T cells in healthy people across ages. Study outcomes and limitations: Age advanced and TCR beta diversity per million T cells fell, roughly linearly.

Donor samples were obtained from healthy Caucasian individuals from Russia, aged about 6 to 100. A second PCR of about 7 to 11 cycles used a sample-barcoded 5' primer and a J-beta primer mix. TCRdb analysed the 5' RACE reads with MiXCR anew, one entry per CDR3 protein. The sample lists 1.5 million to 2 million distinct CDR3 sequences, about 35% seen once, with approximately 10% in the top ten. This clonotype was seen only a few times. Its specificity is unknown. Germline V lookup: CDR1 LNHDA, CDR2 SQIVND (reference sequence). The J segment lost 4 bases and the V segment lost 3 bases, leaving 6 bases of the junction unmatched. The CDR3 runs to 16 residues.

Sequenced material: blood. This sequence originates from a woman younger than 45 in good health. The V gene is TRBV19, the J gene TRBJ2-1; 10 bases line up with TRBD1. For the CDR3, the DNA is TGTGCCAGTAGTATCCCGGGACAGGGGAAATACAATGAGCAGTTCTTC. This gives the protein CASSIPGQGKYNEQFF.